This T cell receptor beta chain was sequenced in a study of beta chain features in type 1 diabetes. Study overall: Patient and healthy donor groups were alike in age, gender and cell yields. Notes on the study in general: When cDNA is sequenced, cells with high TCR expression could be over-represented. Fewer insertions but more deletions were seen at VDJ junctions in type 1 diabetes patients.

A few counts support this clone. Its antigen is undetermined. Expressed TCRB transcripts were sequenced, since all the RNA that had been isolated was reverse transcribed. Repertoires were generated with immunoSEQ multiplex PCR, while TCRdb's copy carries only in-frame clones and drops some. The sample lists fewer than 350,000 clones; 7.5% to 9.5% were seen once. The TCR sequence derives from a woman aged 18-29 years in good health. Material for sequencing was central memory CD4+ T cells from blood.

The CDR3 DNA is TGTGCCAGCAGCGCGACAGCCAACACTGAAGCTTTCTTT. Translating it yields CASSATANTEAFF. The chain has TRBV7-2 and TRBJ1-1, with D tentatively TRBD1 (5 bases). V dropped 5 bases and J dropped 2 bases, with 9 bases sitting between them. The CDR3 length is 13 residues. Germline V gene lookup returns CDR1 SGHTA and CDR2 FQGNSA.